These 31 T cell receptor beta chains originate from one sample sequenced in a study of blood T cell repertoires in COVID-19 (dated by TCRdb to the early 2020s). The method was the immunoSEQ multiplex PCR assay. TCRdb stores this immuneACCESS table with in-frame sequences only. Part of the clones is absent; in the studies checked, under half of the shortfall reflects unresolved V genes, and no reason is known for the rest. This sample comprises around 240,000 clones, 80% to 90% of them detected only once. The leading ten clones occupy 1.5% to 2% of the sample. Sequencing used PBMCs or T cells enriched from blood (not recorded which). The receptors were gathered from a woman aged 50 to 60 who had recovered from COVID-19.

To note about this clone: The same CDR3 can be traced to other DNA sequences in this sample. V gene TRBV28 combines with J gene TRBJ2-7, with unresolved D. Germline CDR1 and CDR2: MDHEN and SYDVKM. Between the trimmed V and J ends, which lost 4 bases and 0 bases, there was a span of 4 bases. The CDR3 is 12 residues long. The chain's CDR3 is CASSSVSYEQYF. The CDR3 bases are TGTGCCAGCAGTTCCGTCTCCTACGAGCAGTACTTC.

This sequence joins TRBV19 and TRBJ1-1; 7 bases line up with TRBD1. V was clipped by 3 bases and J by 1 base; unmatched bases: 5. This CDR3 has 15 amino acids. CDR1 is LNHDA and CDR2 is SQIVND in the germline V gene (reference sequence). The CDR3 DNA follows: TGTGCCAGTAGTATCGTGGGACAGCCGAACACTGAAGCTTTCTTT. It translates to CASSIVGQPNTEAFF.

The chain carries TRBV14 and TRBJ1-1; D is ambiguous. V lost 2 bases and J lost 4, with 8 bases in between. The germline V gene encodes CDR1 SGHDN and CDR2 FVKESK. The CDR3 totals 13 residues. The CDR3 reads CASSQWGGTEAFF. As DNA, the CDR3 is TGTGCCAGCAGCCAATGGGGAGGCACTGAAGCTTTCTTT. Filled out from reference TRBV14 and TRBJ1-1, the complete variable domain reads EAGVTQFPSHSVIEKGQTVTLRCDPISGHDNLYWYRRVMGKEIKFLLHFVKESKQDESGMPNNRFLAERTGGTYSTLKVQPAELEDSGVYFCASSQWGGTEAFFGQGTRLTVV.

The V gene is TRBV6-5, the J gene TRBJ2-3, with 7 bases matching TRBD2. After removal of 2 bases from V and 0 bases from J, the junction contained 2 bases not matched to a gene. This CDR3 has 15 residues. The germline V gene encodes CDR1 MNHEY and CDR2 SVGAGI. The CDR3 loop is CASSYAGLSTDTQYF. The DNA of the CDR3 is TGTGCCAGCAGTTACGCGGGACTAAGCACAGATACGCAGTATTTT.

Here the CDR3 reads CASSYSTGGLYGYTF. The CDR3 DNA follows: TGTGCCAGCAGTTACTCGACAGGGGGCCTCTATGGCTACACCTTC. V usage is TRBV6-5 and J usage is TRBJ1-2, with 10 bases lining up with TRBD1. The CDR3 loop spans 15 amino acids. The germline V gene has CDR1 MNHEY and CDR2 SVGAGI. V shed 0 bases, J shed 4 bases, and the junction held 2 bases outside the gene matches.

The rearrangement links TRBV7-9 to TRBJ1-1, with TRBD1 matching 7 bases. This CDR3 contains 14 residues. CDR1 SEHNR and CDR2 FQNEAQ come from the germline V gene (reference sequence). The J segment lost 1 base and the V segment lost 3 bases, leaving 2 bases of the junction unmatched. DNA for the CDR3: TGTGCCAGCAGCTTGACAGGGACGAACACTGAAGCTTTCTTT. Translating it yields CASSLTGTNTEAFF.

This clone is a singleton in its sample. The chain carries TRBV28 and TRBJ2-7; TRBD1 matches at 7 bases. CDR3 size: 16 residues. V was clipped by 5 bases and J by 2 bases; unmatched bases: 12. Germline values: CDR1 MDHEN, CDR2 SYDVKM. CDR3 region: CASSSGGQSTPYEQYF. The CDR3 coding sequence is TGTGCCAGCAGTAGTGGGGGACAGTCAACCCCCTACGAGCAGTACTTC. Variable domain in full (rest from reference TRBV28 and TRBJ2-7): DVKVTQSSRYLVKRTGEKVFLECVQDMDHENMFWYRQDPGLGLRLIYFSYDVKMKEKGDIPEGYSVSREKKERFSLILESASTNQTSMYLCASSSGGQSTPYEQYFGPGTRLTVT.

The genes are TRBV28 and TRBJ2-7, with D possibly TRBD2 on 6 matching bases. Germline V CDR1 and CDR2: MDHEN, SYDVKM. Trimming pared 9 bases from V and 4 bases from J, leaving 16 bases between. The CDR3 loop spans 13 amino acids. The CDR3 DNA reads TGTGCCAGTAGCGGTGACGGGGAGTACGAGCAGTACTTC. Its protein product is CASSGDGEYEQYF.

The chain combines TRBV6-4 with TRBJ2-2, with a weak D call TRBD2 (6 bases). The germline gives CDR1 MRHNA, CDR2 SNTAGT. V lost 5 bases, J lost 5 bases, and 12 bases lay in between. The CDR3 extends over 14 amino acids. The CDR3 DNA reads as TGTGCCAGCAGTCGGGGAGGCTTTACCGGGGAGCTGTTTTTT. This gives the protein CASSRGGFTGELFF.

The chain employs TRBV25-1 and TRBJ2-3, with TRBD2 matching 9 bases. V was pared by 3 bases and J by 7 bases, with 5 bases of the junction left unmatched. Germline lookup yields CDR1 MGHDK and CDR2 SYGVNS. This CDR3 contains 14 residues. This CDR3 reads CASSDGLAGNTQYF. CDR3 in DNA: TGTGCCAGCAGTGATGGGCTAGCGGGGAATACGCAGTATTTT.

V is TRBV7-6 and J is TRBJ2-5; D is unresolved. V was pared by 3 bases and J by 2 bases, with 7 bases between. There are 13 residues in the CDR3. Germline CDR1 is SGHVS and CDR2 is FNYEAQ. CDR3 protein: CASSLGPQETQYF. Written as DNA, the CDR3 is TGTGCCAGCAGCTTGGGCCCTCAAGAGACCCAGTACTTC.

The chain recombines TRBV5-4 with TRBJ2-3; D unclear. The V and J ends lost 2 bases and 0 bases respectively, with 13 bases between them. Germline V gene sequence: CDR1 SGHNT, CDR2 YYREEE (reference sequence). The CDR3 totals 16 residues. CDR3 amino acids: CASSLLSSRSTDTQYF. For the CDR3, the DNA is TGTGCCAGCAGCTTACTATCAAGCCGTAGCACAGATACGCAGTATTTT. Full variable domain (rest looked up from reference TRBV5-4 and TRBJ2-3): ETGVTQSPTHLIKTRGQQVTLRCSSQSGHNTVSWYQQALGQGPQFIFQYYREEENGRGNFPPRFSGLQFPNYSSELNVNALELDDSALYLCASSLLSSRSTDTQYFGPGTRLTVL.

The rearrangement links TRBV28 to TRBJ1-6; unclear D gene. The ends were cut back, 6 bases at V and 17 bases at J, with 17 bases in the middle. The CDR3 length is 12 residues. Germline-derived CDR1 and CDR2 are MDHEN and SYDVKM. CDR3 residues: CASSPPNEQFHF. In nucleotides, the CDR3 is TGTGCCAGCAGCCCCCCTAATGAGCAATTCCACTTT.

CDR3 in DNA: TGTGCCAGCAGTCGGTCCCATGGCTACACCTTC. It translates to CASSRSHGYTF. This sequence joins TRBV28 and TRBJ1-2; D unresolved. There are 11 residues in the CDR3. Trimming left V 5 bases short and J 6 bases short, with 7 bases between. Germline loops: CDR1 MDHEN, CDR2 SYDVKM.

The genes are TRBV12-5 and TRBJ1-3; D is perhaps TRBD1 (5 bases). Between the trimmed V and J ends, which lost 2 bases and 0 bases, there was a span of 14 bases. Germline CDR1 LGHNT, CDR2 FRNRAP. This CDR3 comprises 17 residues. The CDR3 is CASGLTPGLSSGNTIYF. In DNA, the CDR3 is TGTGCTAGTGGTTTGACCCCAGGGCTTAGCTCTGGAAACACCATATATTTT.

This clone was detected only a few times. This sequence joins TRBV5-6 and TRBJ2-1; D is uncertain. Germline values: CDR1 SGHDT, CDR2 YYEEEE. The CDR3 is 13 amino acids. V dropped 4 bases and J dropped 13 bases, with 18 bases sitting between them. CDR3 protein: CASSLTRSREQFF. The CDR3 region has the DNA TGTGCCAGCAGCCTCACCCGGTCGCGAGAACAGTTCTTC.

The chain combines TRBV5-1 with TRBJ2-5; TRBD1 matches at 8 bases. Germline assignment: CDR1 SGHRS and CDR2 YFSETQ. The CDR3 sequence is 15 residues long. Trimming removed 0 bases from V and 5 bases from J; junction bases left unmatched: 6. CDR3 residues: CASSLVNGQGETQYF. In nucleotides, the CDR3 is TGCGCCAGCAGCTTGGTTAACGGACAGGGCGAGACCCAGTACTTC.

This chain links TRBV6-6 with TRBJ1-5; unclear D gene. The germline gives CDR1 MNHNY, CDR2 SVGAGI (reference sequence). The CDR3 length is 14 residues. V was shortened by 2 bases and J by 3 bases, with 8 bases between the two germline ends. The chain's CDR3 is CASSYGEDNQPQHF. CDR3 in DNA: TGTGCCAGCAGTTACGGGGAGGACAATCAGCCCCAGCATTTT.

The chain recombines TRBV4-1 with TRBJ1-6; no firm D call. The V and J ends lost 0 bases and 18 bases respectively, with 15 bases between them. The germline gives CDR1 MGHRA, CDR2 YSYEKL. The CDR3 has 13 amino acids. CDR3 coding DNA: TGCGCCAGCAGCCAAGAGTATAGAGGAATCACCCACTTT. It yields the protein CASSQEYRGITHF.

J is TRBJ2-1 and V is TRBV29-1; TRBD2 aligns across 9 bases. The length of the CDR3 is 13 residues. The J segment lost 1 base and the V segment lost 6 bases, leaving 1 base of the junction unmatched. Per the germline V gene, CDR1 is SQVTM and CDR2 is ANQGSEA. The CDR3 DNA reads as TGCAGCGTAGCGGGAGGTTCCTACAATGAGCAGTTCTTC. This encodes CSVAGGSYNEQFF.

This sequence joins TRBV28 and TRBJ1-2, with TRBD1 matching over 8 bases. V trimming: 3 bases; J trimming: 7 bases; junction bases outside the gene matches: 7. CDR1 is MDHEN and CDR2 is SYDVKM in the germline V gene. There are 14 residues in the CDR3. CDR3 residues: CASSLEDRASGYTF. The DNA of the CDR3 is TGTGCCAGCAGTTTGGAGGACAGGGCGAGTGGCTACACCTTC.

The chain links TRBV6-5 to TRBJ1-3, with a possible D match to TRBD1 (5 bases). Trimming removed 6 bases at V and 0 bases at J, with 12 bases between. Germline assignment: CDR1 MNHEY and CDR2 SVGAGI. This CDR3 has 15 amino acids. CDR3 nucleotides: TGTGCCAGCAGCCTCGACAGCTTCTCTGGAAACACCATATATTTT. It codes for CASSLDSFSGNTIYF.

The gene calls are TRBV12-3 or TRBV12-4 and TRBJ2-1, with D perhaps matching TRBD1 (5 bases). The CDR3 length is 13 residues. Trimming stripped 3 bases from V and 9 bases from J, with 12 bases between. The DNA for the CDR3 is TGTGCCAGCAGTTTTATTAGCCAGGGTGAGCAGTTCTTC. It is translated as CASSFISQGEQFF.

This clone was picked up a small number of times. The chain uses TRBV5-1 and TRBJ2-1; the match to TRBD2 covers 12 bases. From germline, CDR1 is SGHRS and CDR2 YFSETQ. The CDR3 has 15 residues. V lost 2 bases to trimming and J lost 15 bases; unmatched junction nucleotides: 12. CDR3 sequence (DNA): TGCGCCAGCAGCTTTTTGTCTAGCGGGAGGGCCTTTGCGTTCTTC. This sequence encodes CASSFLSSGRAFAFF.

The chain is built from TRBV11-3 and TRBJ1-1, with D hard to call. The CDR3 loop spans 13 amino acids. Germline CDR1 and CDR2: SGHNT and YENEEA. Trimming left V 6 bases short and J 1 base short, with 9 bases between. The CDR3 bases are TGTGCCAGCAGTAAACAACAGAACACTGAAGCTTTCTTT. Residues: CASSKQQNTEAFF.

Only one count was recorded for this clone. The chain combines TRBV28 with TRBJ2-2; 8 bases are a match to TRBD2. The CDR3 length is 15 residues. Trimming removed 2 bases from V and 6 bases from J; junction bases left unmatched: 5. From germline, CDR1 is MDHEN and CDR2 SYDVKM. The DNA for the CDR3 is TGTGCCAGCAGTTTAAACGGGAGGGCCCCCGGGGAGCTGTTTTTT. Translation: CASSLNGRAPGELFF.

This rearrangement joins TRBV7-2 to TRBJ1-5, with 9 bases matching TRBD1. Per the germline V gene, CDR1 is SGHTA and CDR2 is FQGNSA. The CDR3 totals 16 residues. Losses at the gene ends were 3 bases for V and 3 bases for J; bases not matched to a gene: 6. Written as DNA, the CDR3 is TGTGCCAGCAGCTTCCGGGGACAGGGTTCCAATCAGCCCCAGCATTTT. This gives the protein CASSFRGQGSNQPQHF.

This CDR3 reads CASIALFRGNPTYGYTF. CDR3 in DNA: TGTGCCAGTATTGCCTTATTTCGAGGGAACCCCACTTATGGCTACACCTTC. J is TRBJ1-2 and V is TRBV19; no firm D call. Trimming pared 7 bases from V and 5 bases from J, leaving 26 bases between. The CDR3 is made up of 17 amino acids. In germline, CDR1 is LNHDA, CDR2 SQIVND (reference sequence).

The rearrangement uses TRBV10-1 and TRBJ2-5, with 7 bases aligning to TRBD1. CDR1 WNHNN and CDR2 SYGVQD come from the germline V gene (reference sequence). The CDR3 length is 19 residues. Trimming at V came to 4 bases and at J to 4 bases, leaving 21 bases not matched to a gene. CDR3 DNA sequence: TGCGCCAGCAGTGGATGGAGTCGGGACAGAGATAATTGTGGAGAGACCCAGTACTTC. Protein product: CASSGWSRDRDNCGETQYF.

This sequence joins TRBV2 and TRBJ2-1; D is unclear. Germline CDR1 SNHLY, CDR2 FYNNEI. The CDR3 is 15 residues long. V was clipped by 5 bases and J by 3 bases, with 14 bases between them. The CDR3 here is CASSLPGSVYNEQFF. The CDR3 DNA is TGTGCCAGCAGTCTTCCAGGCAGTGTCTACAATGAGCAGTTCTTC.

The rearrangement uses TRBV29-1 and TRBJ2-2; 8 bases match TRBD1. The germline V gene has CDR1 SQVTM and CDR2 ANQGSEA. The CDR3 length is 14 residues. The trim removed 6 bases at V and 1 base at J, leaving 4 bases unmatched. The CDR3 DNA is TGCAGCGTCCTGACAGGGGTGAACACCGGGGAGCTGTTTTTT. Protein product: CSVLTGVNTGELFF.